This T cell receptor (beta chain) was identified during a study of T cells after yellow fever vaccination. Template switching with 5'RACE generated the TCR cDNA and added a universal primer site and UMIs. TCRdb reanalysed the 5' RACE reads using MiXCR and keeps one entry per CDR3 protein. The sample lists 550,000 or so distinct CDR3 sequences, about 19% occurring once. Trimming removed 2 bases from V and 10 bases from J; junction bases left unmatched: 9. Germline V CDR1 and CDR2: KGHDR, SFDVKD. The CDR3 contains 15 residues. This chain uses TRBV24-1 with TRBJ2-1; 8 positions agree with TRBD1. The receptor's source is a man aged 25 to 40 who received the YFV17D yellow fever vaccine. The sequencing here drew on PBMCs, taken 15 days after the yellow fever booster vaccination. The CDR3 loop reads CATSDSGGSNGEQFF. As DNA, the CDR3 is TGTGCCACCAGTGATTCAGGGGGCTCTAACGGGGAGCAGTTCTTC.